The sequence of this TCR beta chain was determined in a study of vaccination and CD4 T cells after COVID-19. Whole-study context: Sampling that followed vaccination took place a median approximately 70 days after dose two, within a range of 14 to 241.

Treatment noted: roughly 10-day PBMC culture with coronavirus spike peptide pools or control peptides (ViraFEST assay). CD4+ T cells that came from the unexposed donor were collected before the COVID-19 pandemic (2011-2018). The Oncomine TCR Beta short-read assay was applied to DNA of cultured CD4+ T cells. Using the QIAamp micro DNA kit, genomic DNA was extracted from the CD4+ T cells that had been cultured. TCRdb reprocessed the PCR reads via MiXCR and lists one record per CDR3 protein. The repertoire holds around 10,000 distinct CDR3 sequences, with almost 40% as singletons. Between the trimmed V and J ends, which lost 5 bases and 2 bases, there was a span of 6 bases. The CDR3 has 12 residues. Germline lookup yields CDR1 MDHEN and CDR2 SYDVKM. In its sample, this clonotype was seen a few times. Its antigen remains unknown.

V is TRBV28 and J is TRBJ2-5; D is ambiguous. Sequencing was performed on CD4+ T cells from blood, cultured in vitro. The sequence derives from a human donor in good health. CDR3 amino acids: CASSKWQETQYF. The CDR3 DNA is TGTGCCAGCAGTAAGTGGCAAGAGACCCAGTACTTC.